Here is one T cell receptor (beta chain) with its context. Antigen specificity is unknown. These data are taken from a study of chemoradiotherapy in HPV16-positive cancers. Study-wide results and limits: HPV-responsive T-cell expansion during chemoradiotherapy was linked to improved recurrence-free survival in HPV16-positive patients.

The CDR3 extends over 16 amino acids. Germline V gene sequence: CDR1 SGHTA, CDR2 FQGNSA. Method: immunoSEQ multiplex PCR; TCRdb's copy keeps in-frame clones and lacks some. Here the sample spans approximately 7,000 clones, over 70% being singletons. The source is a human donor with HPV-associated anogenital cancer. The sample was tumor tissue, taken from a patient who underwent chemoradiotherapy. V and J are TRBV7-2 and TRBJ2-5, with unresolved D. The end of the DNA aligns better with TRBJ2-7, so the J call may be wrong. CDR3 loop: CASSSPPGKVWPEQYF. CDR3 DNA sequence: TGTGCCAGCAGCTCTCCCCCGGGCAAGGTGTGGCCCGAGCAGTACTTC.